The sequence of this T cell receptor (beta chain) was determined in a study of blood T cell repertoires in COVID-19. In the study overall: Sites across the United States, Italy and Spain contributed samples from acute and convalescent COVID-19. T cells, B-cell-depleted T cells, or PBMCs provided the cDNA or gDNA that served as material.

This CDR3 is built from 16 residues. CDR1 and CDR2 (germline): LGHNA, YNFKEQ. The V end lost 4 bases, the J end lost 2 bases, and 17 bases lay between the germline ends. Per the original methods: Amplified reference gene primers provided the basis for estimating nucleated cell counts. Some clones are missing from TCRdb's copy, which holds only in-frame ones; the method was immunoSEQ multiplex PCR. The V and J calls and clone size are taken from that table; D and trimming were inferred from the DNA. The sample contains a few hundred thousand clones, around four fifths of which appear only once. The sample consisted of peripheral blood. The genes are TRBV4-2 and TRBJ1-2; D is perhaps TRBD1 (6 bases). This clonotype was obtained from a woman between 50 and 59 years old with active or convalescent COVID-19. CDR3 coding DNA: TGTGCCAGCAGCCCTAGTACTCAGGGGCGGAACTATGGCTACACCTTC. Protein sequence: CASSPSTQGRNYGYTF.